This is a list of T cell receptor beta chains from one sample in a study of T cell changes during pregnancy in multiple sclerosis. Clones were sequenced by immunoSEQ multiplex PCR, and TCRdb holds only the in-frame ones, with some missing. The data hold roughly 48,000 clones, with almost 95% observed a single time. The sample was CD4+ T cells from peripheral blood mononuclear cells, taken in the second trimester of pregnancy. These receptor sequences come from a female donor in good health, enrolled as a control in a pregnancy study. Both conserved end residues are trimmed from each CDR3.

>TRBV6-1|11
ASSEQAQETQY
>TRBV21-1|15
ASSLAGGASGTGELF
>TRBV27|11
ASSYTGVRGYT
>TRBV27|11
ASSKTGTYEQY
>TRBV29-1|12
SVEGDRANTEAF
>TRBV4-1|12
ASSPDWGGDGYT
>TRBV5-1|11
ASSWRDRNIQY
>TRBV6-5|12
ASSSSGRTYEQY
>TRBV5-1|12
ASSLWTVPYEQY
>TRBV11-2|14
ASSLGLVVFSDTQY
>TRBV7-9|14
ASSLSLAGAYNEQF
>TRBV19|12
ASATFRANYGYT
>TRBV15|13
ATSSAGIPAEEQY
>TRBV5-4|15
ASSQAGGRSVYNEQF
>TRBV6-6|11
AAHRGSSYEQY
>TRBV19|11
ASGWTGREEQY
>TRBV9|13
ASSVEAGGPGELF
>TRBV30|11
AWGPEPQETQY
>TRBV7-3|13
ASSPVPGSNYGYT
>TRBV6-5|13
ASSPVQFMNTEAF
>TRBV6-1|13
ASSPPAGSGNTIY
>TRBV2|12
ASSSRTGSGELF
>TRBV5-1|13
ASSLKAGSSHGYT
>TRBV7-9|12
ASSSQGGSEKLF
>TRBV5-6|14
ASIPRVASGPHEQF
>TRBV5-1|13
ASSSDRDLNNEQF
>TRBV28|12
ASSPRQGTTEAF
>TRBV5-1|12
ASSLGQDIYEQY
>TRBV25-1|12
ASGWRTSGNEQF
>TRBV5-1|15
ASSLASGTGSDTEAF
>TRBV28|11
ASSLTGNQPQH
>TRBV7-3|15
ASSLGLAGGWADTQY
>TRBV5-1|12
ASSSYRVGTEAF
>TRBV5-4|12
ASSLTTSTYEQY
>TRBV5-4|13
ASSLQGHSTGELF
>TRBV7-9|11
ASSSSAPYGYT
>TRBV2|13
ASSGGWGLLGEQY
>TRBV2|12
ASSEALAGGEQF
>TRBV10-1|12
ASSQAGTQETQY
>TRBV6-1|12
ASSDPGGRNEQF
>TRBV7-9|14
ASSPLLRGGNTEAF
>TRBV4-2|14
ASSPLAGRSGDTQY
>TRBV11-2|11
ASSLGDSYGYT
>TRBV30|14
AWSPFGGRGNQPQH
>TRBV6-6|11
ASSYDRTTEAF
>TRBV5-8|11
ASSRTVQETQY
>TRBV6-1|12
ASNPAGNTGELF
>TRBV10-2|15
ASSEGRGGGRNTEAF
>TRBV5-6|15
ASSLVVKRPNTGELF
>TRBV13|11
ASSTPASGRAW
>TRBV5-1|11
ASSLLAGTEAF
>TRBV19|13
ASSITGHRLYEQY
>TRBV14|10
ASSQGPGEQY
>TRBV29-1|9
SARLAGEQF
>TRBV29-1|11
SAQGAGGTEAF